This is a list of T cell receptor beta chains from one sample in a study of cytomegalovirus exposure and HLA in healthy donors. Sequencing was performed with immunoSEQ multiplex PCR; in TCRdb, only in-frame clones are kept and a portion is missing. The top ten clones hold approximately 6% of a sample with about 130,000 clones, 74% of them seen once. Specimen: PBMCs. The receptors stem from a woman aged 50 to 60 in good health and CMV-seropositive. The CDR3 runs from the conserved cysteine through the conserved F or W. Each record gives: J gene, V gene, clone size, D gene, CDR3 protein, CDR3 DNA. D genes are given only for firm matches. Clone size appears in some rows only: once, few, many, or a class for an expanded clone.

J gene: TRBJ1-2
V gene: TRBV5-4
clone size: .
D gene: .
CDR3 protein: CASSSQGPSPGYTF
CDR3 DNA: TGTGCCAGCAGCTCCCAGGGCCCTTCTCCCGGCTACACCTTC

J gene: TRBJ2-3
V gene: TRBV2
clone size: .
D gene: .
CDR3 protein: CASSRTGTSGTDTQYF
CDR3 DNA: TGTGCCAGCAGTCGAACAGGAACCTCTGGCACAGATACGCAGTATTTT

J gene: TRBJ2-3
V gene: TRBV19
clone size: .
D gene: .
CDR3 protein: CASRKTSPDTQYF
CDR3 DNA: TGTGCCAGTAGGAAGACTTCCCCCGATACGCAGTATTTT

J gene: TRBJ2-3
V gene: TRBV2
clone size: .
D gene: .
CDR3 protein: CASSDATSGTQYF
CDR3 DNA: TGTGCCAGCAGTGATGCAACGTCAGGCACGCAGTATTTT

J gene: TRBJ1-4
V gene: TRBV27
clone size: .
D gene: TRBD1
CDR3 protein: CASRTGTGNEKLFF
CDR3 DNA: TGTGCCAGCAGAACCGGGACAGGGAATGAAAAACTGTTTTTT

J gene: TRBJ1-1
V gene: TRBV6-1
clone size: few
D gene: .
CDR3 protein: CASPRGTMNTEAFF
CDR3 DNA: TGTGCCAGCCCTAGAGGGACAATGAACACTGAAGCTTTCTTT

J gene: TRBJ2-1
V gene: TRBV7-2
clone size: .
D gene: TRBD2
CDR3 protein: CASSFSGSGGYEQFF
CDR3 DNA: TGTGCCAGCAGCTTCAGTGGTAGCGGGGGATATGAGCAGTTCTTC

J gene: TRBJ1-2
V gene: TRBV29-1
clone size: few
D gene: TRBD1
CDR3 protein: CSAALGQGPGYTF
CDR3 DNA: TGCAGCGCCGCCCTGGGACAGGGTCCTGGCTACACCTTC

J gene: TRBJ1-1
V gene: TRBV29-1
clone size: .
D gene: TRBD1
CDR3 protein: CSVDSSPTDRDMWNTEAFF
CDR3 DNA: TGCAGCGTTGACTCGTCTCCCACAGACAGGGATATGTGGAACACTGAAGCTTTCTTT

J gene: TRBJ2-7
V gene: TRBV9
clone size: .
D gene: TRBD2
CDR3 protein: CASSVAGGDEQYF
CDR3 DNA: TGTGCCAGCAGCGTCGCGGGGGGGGATGAGCAGTACTTC

J gene: TRBJ2-7
V gene: TRBV6-6
clone size: .
D gene: .
CDR3 protein: CASSYSNSVYEQYF
CDR3 DNA: TGTGCCAGCAGTTACTCGAACTCCGTCTACGAGCAGTACTTC

J gene: TRBJ2-7
V gene: TRBV19
clone size: .
D gene: TRBD1
CDR3 protein: CASSIGTGASYEQYF
CDR3 DNA: TGTGCCAGTAGTATAGGGACAGGAGCAAGCTACGAGCAGTACTTC

J gene: TRBJ2-1
V gene: TRBV13
clone size: .
D gene: TRBD2
CDR3 protein: CASSSASGGGSYNEQFF
CDR3 DNA: TGTGCCAGCAGCTCCGCTAGCGGGGGGGGGTCCTACAATGAGCAGTTCTTC

J gene: TRBJ2-1
V gene: TRBV4-3
clone size: many
D gene: .
CDR3 protein: CASSQVSSVGGAIEQFF
CDR3 DNA: TGCGCCAGCAGCCAAGTATCTTCCGTGGGGGGGGCCATTGAGCAGTTCTTC

J gene: TRBJ1-2
V gene: TRBV6-1
clone size: .
D gene: .
CDR3 protein: CASEGGYGYTF
CDR3 DNA: TGTGCCAGCGAAGGGGGCTATGGCTACACCTTC

J gene: TRBJ1-4
V gene: TRBV19
clone size: .
D gene: TRBD1
CDR3 protein: CASSLGTGNNEKLFF
CDR3 DNA: TGTGCCAGTAGTCTCGGGACAGGGAATAATGAAAAACTGTTTTTT

J gene: TRBJ1-6
V gene: TRBV23-1
clone size: .
D gene: .
CDR3 protein: CASSQSFPTGNNSPLHF
CDR3 DNA: TGCGCCAGCAGTCAATCGTTTCCAACGGGAAATAATTCACCCCTCCACTTT

J gene: TRBJ1-6
V gene: TRBV19
clone size: many
D gene: .
CDR3 protein: CASSQVPGSPLHF
CDR3 DNA: TGTGCCAGTAGTCAGGTTCCGGGGTCACCCCTCCACTTT

J gene: TRBJ1-1
V gene: TRBV18
clone size: .
D gene: .
CDR3 protein: CASSPPREGHAFF
CDR3 DNA: TGTGCCAGCTCACCCCCGAGGGAGGGGCATGCTTTCTTT

J gene: TRBJ2-5
V gene: TRBV10-1
clone size: .
D gene: .
CDR3 protein: CASSKGDQETQYF
CDR3 DNA: TGCGCCAGCAGTAAGGGGGACCAAGAGACCCAGTACTTC

J gene: TRBJ2-5
V gene: TRBV5-1
clone size: .
D gene: .
CDR3 protein: CASSLVGGLETQYF
CDR3 DNA: TGCGCCAGCAGCTTGGTTGGCGGGCTAGAGACCCAGTACTTC

J gene: TRBJ1-2
V gene: TRBV5-1
clone size: .
D gene: TRBD1
CDR3 protein: CASSFGTGKDPNYGYTF
CDR3 DNA: TGCGCCAGCAGCTTCGGGACAGGGAAGGACCCAAACTATGGCTACACCTTC

J gene: TRBJ2-7
V gene: TRBV11-2
clone size: .
D gene: .
CDR3 protein: CASSGQTGSYEQYF
CDR3 DNA: TGTGCCAGCAGCGGACAGACAGGCTCCTACGAGCAGTACTTC

J gene: TRBJ1-5
V gene: TRBV5-5
clone size: .
D gene: .
CDR3 protein: CASSPAVHGNQPQHF
CDR3 DNA: TGTGCCAGCAGCCCGGCGGTTCATGGCAATCAGCCCCAGCATTTT

J gene: TRBJ1-1
V gene: TRBV6-1
clone size: .
D gene: TRBD1
CDR3 protein: CASTEQGARTEAFF
CDR3 DNA: TGTGCCAGCACCGAACAGGGGGCTCGGACTGAAGCTTTCTTT

J gene: TRBJ2-7
V gene: TRBV5-1
clone size: .
D gene: .
CDR3 protein: CASSPPAVSYEQYF
CDR3 DNA: TGCGCCAGCAGCCCTCCCGCAGTCTCCTACGAGCAGTACTTC

J gene: TRBJ1-6
V gene: TRBV5-1
clone size: .
D gene: .
CDR3 protein: CASSPGGNSPLHF
CDR3 DNA: TGCGCCAGCAGCCCGGGGGGTAATTCACCCCTCCACTTT

J gene: TRBJ1-5
V gene: TRBV21-1
clone size: .
D gene: .
CDR3 protein: CATHRDRDQPQHF
CDR3 DNA: TGTGCCACCCACCGGGACAGGGATCAGCCCCAGCATTTT

J gene: TRBJ2-5
V gene: TRBV7-9
clone size: many
D gene: TRBD2
CDR3 protein: CASSLAAGGAETQYF
CDR3 DNA: TGTGCCAGCAGCTTAGCAGCGGGGGGCGCCGAGACCCAGTACTTC

J gene: TRBJ1-3
V gene: TRBV14
clone size: .
D gene: .
CDR3 protein: CASSQERVTIYF
CDR3 DNA: TGTGCCAGCAGCCAAGAAAGAGTCACCATATATTTT

J gene: TRBJ2-7
V gene: TRBV5-1
clone size: .
D gene: .
CDR3 protein: CASGAGISSYEQYF
CDR3 DNA: TGCGCCAGCGGGGCAGGAATTTCCTCCTACGAGCAGTACTTC

J gene: TRBJ2-3
V gene: TRBV9
clone size: .
D gene: .
CDR3 protein: CASSSREYTQYF
CDR3 DNA: TGTGCCAGCAGCTCCAGGGAATATACGCAGTATTTT

J gene: TRBJ2-3
V gene: TRBV6-5
clone size: .
D gene: TRBD1
CDR3 protein: CASRRPGQGSDTQYF
CDR3 DNA: TGTGCCAGCAGACGTCCGGGACAGGGGTCAGATACGCAGTATTTT

J gene: TRBJ1-1
V gene: TRBV7-6
clone size: .
D gene: .
CDR3 protein: CASSPGQGSTEAFF
CDR3 DNA: TGTGCCAGCAGCCCCGGGCAGGGGAGCACTGAAGCTTTCTTT

J gene: TRBJ2-2
V gene: TRBV6-6
clone size: few
D gene: TRBD2
CDR3 protein: CASRSGGTNTGELFF
CDR3 DNA: TGTGCCAGCAGGAGCGGGGGGACGAACACCGGGGAGCTGTTTTTT

J gene: TRBJ1-2
V gene: TRBV27
clone size: .
D gene: TRBD1
CDR3 protein: CASSGPRQGAPGYTF
CDR3 DNA: TGTGCCAGCAGTGGACCGAGACAGGGGGCGCCTGGCTACACCTTC

J gene: TRBJ2-7
V gene: TRBV5-6
clone size: few
D gene: .
CDR3 protein: CASSLGASYEQYF
CDR3 DNA: TGTGCCAGCAGCTTGGGGGCGTCCTACGAGCAGTACTTC

J gene: TRBJ1-1
V gene: TRBV18
clone size: .
D gene: .
CDR3 protein: CASSPVRDEAFF
CDR3 DNA: TGTGCCAGCTCCCCCGTAAGAGATGAAGCTTTCTTT

J gene: TRBJ1-2
V gene: TRBV6-5
clone size: few
D gene: .
CDR3 protein: CASSYSMRGAGVGYTF
CDR3 DNA: TGTGCCAGCAGTTACTCGATGCGGGGGGCGGGGGTTGGCTACACCTTC

J gene: TRBJ1-1
V gene: TRBV10-3
clone size: .
D gene: .
CDR3 protein: CATIVRADTEAFF
CDR3 DNA: TGTGCCACTATAGTGCGGGCGGACACTGAAGCTTTCTTT

J gene: TRBJ1-5
V gene: TRBV19
clone size: few
D gene: .
CDR3 protein: CASSTEGGFNQPQHF
CDR3 DNA: TGTGCCAGTAGTACCGAGGGAGGGTTCAATCAGCCCCAGCATTTT

J gene: TRBJ1-1
V gene: TRBV30
clone size: .
D gene: .
CDR3 protein: CAWSVYRVDMNTEAFF
CDR3 DNA: TGTGCCTGGAGTGTATACAGGGTCGACATGAACACTGAAGCTTTCTTT

J gene: TRBJ2-7
V gene: TRBV30
clone size: .
D gene: TRBD1
CDR3 protein: CAWSPGQGRDEQYF
CDR3 DNA: TGTGCCTGGAGTCCCGGACAGGGTCGCGACGAGCAGTACTTC

J gene: TRBJ1-2
V gene: TRBV7-2
clone size: .
D gene: .
CDR3 protein: CASSPDSRNYGYTF
CDR3 DNA: TGTGCCAGCAGCCCGGACAGTAGAAACTATGGCTACACCTTC

J gene: TRBJ1-1
V gene: TRBV28
clone size: .
D gene: .
CDR3 protein: CASSITDTEAFF
CDR3 DNA: TGTGCCAGCAGTATCACGGACACTGAAGCTTTCTTT

J gene: TRBJ1-3
V gene: TRBV19
clone size: .
D gene: .
CDR3 protein: CASSILGATGNTIYF
CDR3 DNA: TGTGCCAGTAGTATATTAGGGGCCACTGGAAACACCATATATTTT

J gene: TRBJ2-7
V gene: TRBV7-2
clone size: once
D gene: TRBD1
CDR3 protein: CASSLGGQGYEQYF
CDR3 DNA: TGTGCCAGCAGCTTAGGAGGACAGGGGTACGAGCAGTACTTC

J gene: TRBJ2-5
V gene: TRBV6-1
clone size: .
D gene: .
CDR3 protein: CASTYPREALETQYF
CDR3 DNA: TGTGCCAGCACCTACCCAAGGGAGGCCTTGGAGACCCAGTACTTC

J gene: TRBJ2-5
V gene: TRBV5-4
clone size: few
D gene: .
CDR3 protein: CASSSATEGYQETQYF
CDR3 DNA: TGTGCCAGCAGCTCCGCAACCGAGGGCTACCAAGAGACCCAGTACTTC

J gene: TRBJ1-5
V gene: TRBV7-2
clone size: many
D gene: TRBD1
CDR3 protein: CASSDGGGRNQPQHF
CDR3 DNA: TGTGCCAGCAGCGATGGAGGGGGCCGCAATCAGCCCCAGCATTTT

J gene: TRBJ1-2
V gene: TRBV5-1
clone size: .
D gene: .
CDR3 protein: CASSPSTGSYGYTF
CDR3 DNA: TGCGCCAGCAGCCCGTCAACAGGGTCTTATGGCTACACCTTC

J gene: TRBJ2-5
V gene: TRBV5-6
clone size: .
D gene: TRBD1
CDR3 protein: CASSAGQGETQYF
CDR3 DNA: TGTGCCAGCAGCGCGGGACAGGGCGAGACCCAGTACTTC

J gene: TRBJ1-2
V gene: TRBV7-9
clone size: few
D gene: TRBD1
CDR3 protein: CASSLQGGSGQDYGYTF
CDR3 DNA: TGTGCCAGCAGCTTACAGGGGGGCAGTGGACAGGACTATGGCTACACCTTC

J gene: TRBJ2-7
V gene: TRBV7-2
clone size: .
D gene: .
CDR3 protein: CASSFGGASYEQYF
CDR3 DNA: TGTGCCAGCAGCTTTGGTGGGGCCTCCTACGAGCAGTACTTC

J gene: TRBJ2-3
V gene: TRBV5-4
clone size: .
D gene: TRBD1
CDR3 protein: CAGGTGGSTDTQYF
CDR3 DNA: TGTGCGGGGGGGACAGGGGGTTCAACAGATACGCAGTATTTT

J gene: TRBJ1-2
V gene: TRBV6-5
clone size: .
D gene: .
CDR3 protein: CASGWVESGGYTF
CDR3 DNA: TGTGCCAGCGGATGGGTAGAGTCGGGTGGCTACACCTTC

J gene: TRBJ2-3
V gene: TRBV10-1
clone size: .
D gene: TRBD1
CDR3 protein: CASSGRGQPGDTQYF
CDR3 DNA: TGCGCCAGCAGTGGAAGGGGGCAACCAGGGGATACGCAGTATTTT